The entry below gives a single TCR beta chain sequence along with its context. Its specificity is not known. Generated by immunoSEQ multiplex PCR, the TCRdb table keeps only in-frame clones and is missing some. The sample lists tens of thousands of clones; 80% to 85% were seen once. Trimming removed 4 bases at V and 0 bases at J, with 7 bases between. Per the germline V gene, CDR1 is LGHNT and CDR2 is FRNRAP. The CDR3 extends over 14 amino acids. The data derive from a study of T cell clones after liver transplantation. Whole-study results and caveats: A larger donor-reactive than third-party decline suggested partial antigen-specific deletion.

This TCR came from a human patient who received a liver transplant. Some T cells may arise from the graft donor. V is TRBV12-5 and J is TRBJ1-5; D is uncertain. This sample comprised CD4+ T cells from blood, obtained 45 to 46 months after liver transplant. CDR3 DNA sequence: TGTGCTAGTGGTTCCGGGAATAGCAATCAGCCCCAGCATTTT. It specifies CASGSGNSNQPQHF.